This entry concerns a single TCR beta chain. Its antigen is not yet known. The sample holds no much larger clone one base away, and base qualities are not on file. The data originate from a study of blood T cell repertoires in COVID-19 (dated by TCRdb to 2019 to 2021). Notes on the research overall: Samples from collaborators originated in the United States, Italy and Spain and spanned both the acute and convalescent phases of COVID-19. The sample metadata nearly always contained a de-identified subject ID, COVID-19 status, age in years and sex. The prospective study material was composed of cDNA or gDNA derived from T cells, B-cell-depleted T cells, or PBMCs. Where available, HLA class I and class II types were taken from metadata supplied by the sample provider and were not determined by assay-based typing. The repertoires were made available in a free public database intended to serve as a resource for research on the immune response to SARS-CoV-2. Samples were obtained from the ongoing ImmuneRACE study (first 160 participants) and from 1,254 subjects provided by 6 global collaborators. The dataset comprised deeply sampled blood TCRbeta repertoires from subjects exposed to, actively infected with, or recovered from COVID-19. The research as a whole found: How much clinical and demographic metadata was included differed by source and by participant, and the metadata was provided uncurated.

Collaborating institutions collected whole blood in K2EDTA tubes following their own protocols. For TCRbeta analysis, collaborators shipped samples in one of three forms: frozen whole blood, isolated PBMCs, or DNA extracted from either of those sample types. The germline V gene supplies CDR1 SGHTA and CDR2 FQGNSA. Compared with germline, V lacks 6 bases and J lacks 5 bases; bases without a gene match: 8. From cysteine to phenylalanine, the CDR3 is 14 amino acids long. The only DNA kept is the CDR3, 42 bases in frame from the first base. TCRbeta CDR3 regions were amplified from genomic DNA using the immunoSEQ Assay, a bias-controlled multiplex PCR. The source study handled its data this way. Within the assay, amplification of reference gene primers was used to estimate how many nucleated cells each sample contained. To quantify the absolute abundance of each unique TCRbeta CDR3 rearrangement, sequence reads were collapsed and filtered. For each sample, productive Simpson clonality was calculated as the square root of Simpson's diversity index over productive rearrangements. TCRdb mirrors the immuneACCESS table, restricted to in-frame sequences. Some clones are absent from its copies; in checked studies, under half trace to an unresolved V gene, and the reason for the others is unknown. The DNA gave D and trimming, while V, J and clone size come from that table. The sample includes about 80,000 clones, with around 84% observed a single time. The ten largest clones capture 3.5% to 4% of the sample.

The TCR originated in a man aged 50-60 years with acute or convalescent COVID-19. The sequenced sample consisted of peripheral blood. The sequence is built from TRBV7-2 and TRBJ2-7, with TRBD1 matching 9 junction bases. This receptor carries the CDR3 CASSFKWTGDEQYF. The bases are TGTGCCAGCAGTTTTAAGTGGACAGGGGACGAGCAGTACTTC.